One sample yielded the 12 T cell receptor beta chains listed below, sequenced in a study of STAT3 mutations in large granular lymphocyte leukemia. Notes on the study in general: In T-cell large granular lymphocyte leukemia, about half of patients showed multiple immunodominant subclonotypes.

The data were produced by immunoSEQ multiplex PCR, yet TCRdb's version contains in-frame clones alone and is incomplete. The sample carries roughly 4,000 clones, about 70% recorded once. These TCRs' antigens remain unknown. The specimen was peripheral blood mononuclear cells. These receptors came from a man aged 55 to 70 with T-cell large granular lymphocyte leukemia. Some clones in this sample may be carry-over from other donors' samples.

The genes are TRBV30 and TRBJ1-6, with 8 bases lining up with TRBD1. CDR1 and CDR2 from the germline V gene are GTSNPN and SVGIG (reference sequence). V shed 5 bases and J 4 bases; nucleotides not matched to a gene: 7. This CDR3 has 15 amino acids. The CDR3 spells CAWSSQGAYNSPLHF. For the CDR3, the DNA is TGTGCCTGGTCCTCCCAGGGGGCTTATAATTCACCCCTCCACTTT.

The table lists this clone with a count of one. The J gene is TRBJ2-7, the V gene TRBV29-1; D is undetermined. The germline CDR1 and CDR2 sequences are SQVTM and ANQGSEA. This CDR3 has 10 residues. The CDR3 reads CRNPSREQYF. DNA for the CDR3: TGCAGAAATCCCAGCAGAGAGCAGTACTTC.

This clone showed up just a few times. The V call is TRBV6-1, the J call TRBJ2-7; D may correspond to TRBD1 or TRBD2 (5 bases each). CDR3 length: 14 amino acids. Trimming cost V 5 bases and J 5 bases, with 16 bases left between them. In germline, CDR1 is MNHNS, CDR2 SASEGT. This CDR3 is CASSPGTPTNEQYV. CDR3 in DNA: TGTGCCAGCAGTCCCGGGACCCCGACCAACGAGCAGTACGTC.

J is TRBJ2-1 and V is TRBV11-1, with D unresolved. Trimming shortened V by 3 bases and J by 6 bases, and 6 bases separated the two germline ends. The CDR3 spans 12 residues. Germline V gene lookup returns CDR1 SGHAT and CDR2 FQDESV (reference sequence). For the CDR3, the DNA is TGTGCCAGCAGCTTTGGGTTCAATGAGCAGTTCTTC. Protein sequence: CASSFGFNEQFF. Looking up the rest from reference TRBV11-1 and TRBJ2-1 gives the full variable domain: EAEVAQSPRYKITEKSQAVAFWCDPISGHATLYWYRQILGQGPELLVQFQDESVVDDSQLPKDRFSAERLKGVDSTLKIQPAELGDSAMYLCASSFGFNEQFFGPGTRLTVL.

The V and J genes are TRBV5-1 and TRBJ1-2; 9 nucleotides align to TRBD1. J was trimmed by 2 bases and V by 2 bases; bases with no gene match: 4. In germline, CDR1 is SGHRS, CDR2 YFSETQ. The CDR3 covers 15 residues. CDR3 protein: CASSFWTGVNYGYTF. The CDR3 DNA is TGCGCCAGCAGCTTCTGGACAGGGGTGAACTATGGCTACACCTTC. The full variable domain, in which reference TRBV5-1 and TRBJ1-2 provide the parts outside the CDR3, is KAGVTQTPRYLIKTRGQQVTLSCSPISGHRSVSWYQQTPGQGLQFLFEYFSETQRNKGNFPGRFSGRQFSNSRSEMNVSTLELGDSALYLCASSFWTGVNYGYTFGSGTRLTVV.

The rearrangement uses TRBV6-1 and TRBJ2-7; TRBD2 might be the D (6 bases). CDR3 size: 14 residues. V lost 6 bases, J lost 7 bases, and 19 bases lay in between. The germline CDR1 and CDR2 sequences are MNHNS and SASEGT. The CDR3 loop reads CASSPASSAREQYV. CDR3 in DNA: TGTGCCAGCAGCCCCGCATCTAGCGCAAGGGAGCAGTACGTC.

V gene TRBV18 combines with J gene TRBJ1-1; D not resolved. Germline CDR1 and CDR2: KGHSH and LQKENI. The CDR3 is 13 residues long. V lost 5 bases and J lost 1, with 8 bases in between. CDR3 residues: CASSTTQNTEAFF. DNA of the CDR3: TGTGCCAGCTCAACTACACAGAACACTGAAGCTTTCTTT.

The chain is built from TRBV18 and TRBJ2-7, with D unresolved. The CDR3 has 12 amino acids. Between the trimmed V and J ends, which lost 8 bases and 3 bases, there was a span of 11 bases. CDR1 and CDR2 (germline): KGHSH, LQKENI. CDR3 residues: CASHQPGYEQYF. Written as DNA, the CDR3 is TGTGCCAGCCACCAGCCCGGCTACGAGCAGTACTTC.

Written as DNA, the CDR3 is TGTGCCAGCAGCTTAGGCCGTGAGCAGTTCTTC. This encodes CASSLGREQFF. V is TRBV13 and J is TRBJ2-1; D is undetermined. Per germline, CDR1 PRHDT and CDR2 FYEKMQ (reference sequence). The CDR3 length is 11 residues. Trimming cost V 0 bases and J 9 bases, with 3 bases left between them.

CDR3 loop: CASNRGAPTDTQYF. As DNA, the CDR3 is TGCGCCAGCAACAGGGGAGCGCCCACAGATACGCAGTATTTT. The chain links TRBV5-1 to TRBJ2-3, with 7 positions matching TRBD1. CDR3 length equals 14 residues. V shed 6 bases, J shed 2 bases, and the junction held 6 bases outside the gene matches. Per the germline V gene, CDR1 is SGHRS and CDR2 is YFSETQ.

The chain links TRBV18 to TRBJ2-1, with D possibly TRBD1 on 6 matching bases. Germline V gene data show CDR1 as KGHSH and CDR2 as LQKENI. This CDR3 has 15 amino acids. The germline V and J ends were trimmed by 4 bases and 5 bases, with 15 bases remaining between them. CDR3 sequence (DNA): TGTGCCAGCTCACTCCGCAGGGGCACTAACAATGAGCAGTTCTTC. Translating gives CASSLRRGTNNEQFF.

This clone was observed a few times. The V and J genes are TRBV7-7 and TRBJ2-2; D ambiguous. This CDR3 has 12 amino acids. Germline CDR1 and CDR2: SSHAT and FNYEAQ (reference sequence). The V and J ends lost 10 bases and 5 bases respectively, with 11 bases between them. The CDR3 DNA reads TGTGCCATAGGGATTTCTACCGGGGAGCTGTTTTTT. It specifies CAIGISTGELFF.